Below, one T cell receptor beta chain is given with its context. This entry is derived from a study of blood T cell repertoires in COVID-19. Study background: The cDNA or gDNA used as material had been derived from T cells, B-cell-depleted T cells, or PBMCs.

This CDR3 contains 14 residues. The germline V gene has CDR1 SGHNT and CDR2 YENEEA. Trimming removed 6 bases from V and 0 bases from J, with 6 bases in between. Per the original data handling: Counts of nucleated cells, estimated from reference gene primer amplification, were obtained. TCRdb's table, derived via immunoSEQ multiplex PCR, lists solely in-frame clones and lacks some. Clone size and the V and J calls come from that table; the DNA yielded D and trimming. The sample yields 110,000 to 150,000 clones, 88% seen once. This rearrangement joins TRBV11-3 to TRBJ2-6; D remains ambiguous. This clonotype was obtained from a middle-aged man with active or convalescent COVID-19. Sequencing input: peripheral blood. The CDR3 DNA sequence: TGTGCCAGCAGTCAAGCCTCTGGGGCCAACGTCCTGACTTTC. This translates into CASSQASGANVLTF.